A selection of T cell receptor beta chains follows, all from one sample in a study of shared clonotypes between healthy human individuals. Data came from immunoSEQ multiplex PCR; TCRdb stores just in-frame clones and leaves some out. The data show over 1.5 million clones, around 98% seen once. Sequencing was performed on naive CD4+ T cells sorted from blood. Receptors were obtained from a young man in good health. The CDR3 runs from the conserved cysteine through the conserved F or W. D genes are given only for firm matches. Some rows mark clone size as missing; the rest say once, few, many or name a class of expanded clone.

clone_size	v_call	cdr3_length	d_call	j_call	cdr3_aa	cdr3_nt
.	TRBV9	14	TRBD2	TRBJ2-3	CASSLLAGPDTQYF	TGTGCCAGCAGCTTGCTAGCGGGACCAGATACGCAGTATTTT
.	TRBV18	16	.	TRBJ2-1	CASSPPRSSSYNEQFF	TGTGCCAGCTCACCACCTCGGTCTTCCTCCTACAATGAGCAGTTCTTC
once	TRBV28	16	TRBD1	TRBJ1-5	CASSEATGGGNQPQHF	TGTGCCAGCAGCGAGGCAACAGGGGGTGGCAATCAGCCCCAGCATTTT
.	TRBV5-8	16	TRBD2	TRBJ2-7	CASSPGTSGRYYEQYF	TGTGCCAGCAGCCCCGGGACTAGCGGGAGGTACTACGAGCAGTACTTC
.	TRBV25-1	14	.	TRBJ2-7	CASSESRPSYEQYF	TGTGCCAGCAGTGAATCGCGGCCCTCCTACGAGCAGTACTTC
.	TRBV25-1	14	.	TRBJ1-1	CASSELGLNTEAFF	TGTGCCAGCAGTGAATTAGGGCTGAACACTGAAGCTTTCTTT
few	TRBV10-3	13	.	TRBJ1-2	CAISGSVGYGYTF	TGTGCCATCAGTGGCAGCGTAGGATATGGCTACACCTTC
.	TRBV7-9	12	.	TRBJ1-1	CASSLLNTEAFF	TGTGCCAGCAGCTTATTGAACACTGAAGCTTTCTTT
.	TRBV15	13	.	TRBJ1-1	CATGKGADTEAFF	TGTGCCACCGGGAAGGGCGCCGACACTGAAGCTTTCTTT
.	TRBV2	13	.	TRBJ1-2	CASRPPPIYGYTF	TGTGCCAGCAGGCCACCTCCGATCTATGGCTACACCTTC
.	TRBV27	12	.	TRBJ2-2	CASISRTGELFF	TGTGCCAGCATAAGCCGAACCGGGGAGCTGTTTTTT
.	TRBV2	12	TRBD2	TRBJ2-1	CASREAGDEQFF	TGTGCCAGCAGGGAAGCGGGAGATGAGCAGTTCTTC
.	TRBV6-5	15	TRBD1	TRBJ2-1	CASRNSGQGYNEQFF	TGTGCCAGCAGAAACTCGGGACAGGGCTACAATGAGCAGTTCTTC
.	TRBV28	15	.	TRBJ2-3	CASLERGSPTDTQYF	TGTGCCAGCCTCGAGAGGGGTTCCCCCACAGATACGCAGTATTTT
.	TRBV9	15	TRBD1	TRBJ1-3	CASSPPGTGGNTIYF	TGTGCCAGCAGCCCCCCCGGGACAGGTGGAAACACCATATATTTT
.	TRBV7-6	15	TRBD1	TRBJ2-7	CASSLLGQGYEEQYF	TGTGCCAGCAGCTTGCTGGGACAGGGCTATGAGGAGCAGTACTTC
.	TRBV21-1	16	.	TRBJ2-3	CASSKRLAPSTDTQYF	TGTGCCAGCAGCAAACGACTAGCGCCCAGCACAGATACGCAGTATTTT
.	TRBV9	15	.	TRBJ2-7	CASSGPGPRSYEQYF	TGTGCCAGCAGCGGCCCGGGACCTCGCAGCTACGAGCAGTACTTC
.	TRBV19	13	.	TRBJ1-1	CASSLRGTAEAFF	TGTGCCAGTTCCTTGAGGGGTACGGCTGAAGCTTTCTTT
.	TRBV6-1	12	.	TRBJ1-1	CANRRGNTEAFF	TGTGCCAACCGCAGGGGGAACACTGAAGCTTTCTTT
once	TRBV9	15	TRBD1	TRBJ2-6	CASNPTGSGANVLTF	TGTGCCAGCAACCCGACAGGGTCTGGGGCCAACGTCCTGACTTTC
.	TRBV7-6	15	TRBD2	TRBJ2-1	CASSAQLAGHNEQFF	TGTGCCAGCAGCGCACAACTAGCGGGGCACAATGAGCAGTTCTTC
.	TRBV29-1	12	.	TRBJ2-3	CSISRGTDTQYF	TGCAGCATCAGTAGGGGCACAGATACGCAGTATTTT
.	TRBV4-1	14	.	TRBJ1-1	CASSQGGTSTEAFF	TGCGCCAGCAGCCAAGGGGGGACCTCCACTGAAGCTTTCTTT
.	TRBV10-3	14	TRBD2	TRBJ2-1	CAISEGAGGSEQFF	TGTGCCATCAGTGAGGGAGCGGGAGGCAGTGAGCAGTTCTTC
.	TRBV7-2	15	.	TRBJ2-1	CASSLGPLLYNEQFF	TGTGCCAGCAGCTTAGGTCCCCTACTCTACAATGAGCAGTTCTTC
.	TRBV30	14	.	TRBJ2-5	CALAQLGYQETQYF	TGTGCCCTAGCCCAACTAGGCTACCAAGAGACCCAGTACTTC
.	TRBV7-7	14	TRBD2	TRBJ2-5	CASSLAGGRETQYF	TGTGCCAGCAGCTTAGCGGGAGGGAGAGAGACCCAGTACTTC
.	TRBV18	15	.	TRBJ1-3	CASSPAGSLGTTIYF	TGTGCCAGCTCACCCGCGGGGAGTCTGGGAACCACCATATATTTT
.	TRBV7-9	13	.	TRBJ2-1	CASSLSPGNEQFF	TGTGCCAGCAGCCTCTCTCCGGGCAATGAGCAGTTCTTC
.	TRBV28	14	.	TRBJ2-7	CASRLSGDLYEQYF	TGTGCCAGCAGACTATCCGGGGACCTTTACGAGCAGTACTTC
.	TRBV5-4	13	.	TRBJ2-1	CASKGREDNEQFF	TGTGCCAGCAAGGGGCGCGAGGACAATGAGCAGTTCTTC
.	TRBV19	16	TRBD2	TRBJ2-1	CASRGRSSGAYNEQFF	TGTGCCAGTAGGGGGAGGTCGAGCGGGGCATACAATGAGCAGTTCTTC
.	TRBV10-3	15	.	TRBJ2-7	CAISESIGNSYEQYF	TGTGCCATCAGTGAGTCGATAGGGAACTCCTACGAGCAGTACTTC
.	TRBV29-1	15	TRBD1	TRBJ2-3	CSVEVLGTGTDTQYF	TGCAGCGTTGAAGTCTTAGGGACAGGGACAGATACGCAGTATTTT
once	TRBV27	13	TRBD1	TRBJ1-2	CASSHRGSYGYTF	TGTGCCAGCAGCCACAGGGGGTCCTATGGCTACACCTTC
.	TRBV9	13	.	TRBJ2-3	CASSVGGTDTQYF	TGTGCCAGCAGCGTTGGAGGCACAGATACGCAGTATTTT
.	TRBV5-5	13	.	TRBJ1-2	CASSWPGRTTYTF	TGTGCCAGCAGCTGGCCGGGACGAACGACCTACACCTTC
.	TRBV5-1	14	TRBD2	TRBJ2-5	CASSLFGGGETQYF	TGCGCCAGCAGCTTATTTGGCGGGGGAGAGACCCAGTACTTC
.	TRBV6-1	15	.	TRBJ1-5	CASTYRRGSNQPQHF	TGTGCCAGCACCTACCGCAGAGGGAGCAATCAGCCCCAGCATTTT
.	TRBV27	18	TRBD2	TRBJ2-7	CASSFQGRVAGASYEQYF	TGTGCCAGCAGTTTCCAGGGACGGGTAGCGGGAGCCTCCTACGAGCAGTACTTC
.	TRBV14	17	.	TRBJ1-2	CASSHADSRIANYGYTF	TGTGCCAGCAGCCATGCCGACAGCAGGATTGCTAACTATGGCTACACCTTC
.	TRBV20-1	11	.	TRBJ2-2	CSASPVGELFF	TGCAGTGCTAGTCCCGTCGGGGAGCTGTTTTTT
.	TRBV27	15	.	TRBJ2-7	CASSPSSAAIHEQYF	TGTGCCAGCAGCCCAAGTAGCGCAGCAATTCACGAGCAGTACTTC
.	TRBV7-8	15	.	TRBJ1-5	CASSLAGRAGQPQHF	TGTGCCAGCAGCTTAGCGGGCAGGGCGGGACAGCCCCAGCATTTT
.	TRBV28	16	.	TRBJ1-5	CASSRPFRDSNQPQHF	TGTGCCAGCAGTAGACCCTTCAGGGATAGCAATCAGCCCCAGCATTTT
.	TRBV27	15	.	TRBJ1-5	CASKSVQGTSQPQHF	TGTGCCAGCAAGTCCGTACAGGGAACAAGTCAGCCCCAGCATTTT
.	TRBV5-1	16	TRBD1	TRBJ2-1	CASSPRDRGRVGEQFF	TGCGCCAGCAGCCCGAGGGACAGGGGGCGCGTCGGTGAGCAGTTCTTC
.	TRBV5-4	14	.	TRBJ1-1	CASSLAGRDTEAFF	TGTGCCAGCAGCTTGGCCGGCAGGGACACTGAAGCTTTCTTT
.	TRBV5-1	14	TRBD2	TRBJ2-7	CASSWGGSSYEQYF	TGCGCCAGCAGTTGGGGCGGGAGCTCCTACGAGCAGTACTTC
.	TRBV5-4	15	.	TRBJ2-7	CASSLEVNRAYEQYF	TGTGCCAGCAGCTTGGAAGTGAACAGGGCCTACGAGCAGTACTTC
.	TRBV4-2	13	.	TRBJ1-5	CASSQDQDQPQHF	TGTGCCAGCAGCCAAGATCAGGATCAGCCCCAGCATTTT
.	TRBV13	13	.	TRBJ1-2	CATSLGLTYGYTF	TGTGCCACCTCCCTGGGGCTTACCTATGGCTACACCTTC
.	TRBV5-4	15	.	TRBJ2-1	CASSLGSETSREQFF	TGTGCCAGCAGCCTCGGGTCTGAAACCTCGAGGGAGCAGTTCTTC
.	TRBV28	18	TRBD1	TRBJ2-7	CASRGKGTGTGSSYEQYF	TGTGCCAGCAGGGGGAAAGGGACCGGGACAGGGAGTTCCTACGAGCAGTACTTC
.	TRBV7-8	16	.	TRBJ2-1	CASSSNRGRSYNEQFF	TGTGCCAGCAGCTCGAACCGGGGCCGCTCCTACAATGAGCAGTTCTTC
.	TRBV27	14	TRBD2	TRBJ2-7	CASSSRGLALEQYF	TGTGCCAGCAGTTCTAGGGGACTAGCATTGGAGCAGTACTTC
.	TRBV6-1	17	TRBD2	TRBJ2-3	CASSETAGGRGTDTQYF	TGTGCCAGCAGTGAAACCGCGGGAGGGAGGGGCACAGATACGCAGTATTTT
.	TRBV9	12	TRBD2	TRBJ2-3	CASSETSGTQYF	TGTGCCAGCAGTGAGACTAGCGGTACGCAGTATTTT